A single T cell receptor beta chain is shown here with its context. Data came from immunoSEQ multiplex PCR; TCRdb stores just in-frame clones and leaves some out. The sample has 75,000 or so clones; 84% are singletons. Trimming took 1 base from V and 9 from J, leaving 16 bases between them. The CDR3 totals 14 residues. Germline lookup yields CDR1 MGHRA and CDR2 YSYEKL. This specimen belongs to a study of OX40 agonist ivuxolimab in advanced cancers. In the study overall: Patients were roughly 83% male with ages roughly 20 to 85, mean roughly 55.

The chain has TRBV4-1 and TRBJ2-7; possibly TRBD1 for D (5 bases). The starting material was CD4+ or CD8+ T cells sorted from blood, obtained in a trial of the OX40 agonist ivuxolimab. The TCR comes from an adult with an advanced solid tumor such as melanoma, head and neck, liver or kidney cancer. The CDR3 is CASSQGGSIRGQYF. The CDR3 DNA sequence: TGCGCCAGCAGCCAAGGAGGTTCCATAAGGGGGCAGTACTTC.